Described below is a single TCR beta chain sequence and its context. The data were taken from a study of shared clonotypes between healthy human individuals. Naive-designated CD8 cells lacked CD45RO, were positively enriched for CCR7, and omitted terminally differentiated effector memory CD45RA+ cells. A deep-level run was used for the assay. For sorted subsets, approximately 0.2 ug DNA per replicate equaled approximately 30,000 T cell genomes. Only in-frame clones appear in the TCRdb table, and some are missing; sequencing was by immunoSEQ multiplex PCR. This sample carries around 1,900,000 clones, just over 90% of them seen once, and the ten largest clones take 1.5% to 2%. Trimming removed 2 bases from V and 0 bases from J, with 12 bases in between. Germline values: CDR1 MDHEN, CDR2 SYDVKM. This CDR3 is 16 amino acids long.

The TCR was taken from a man younger than 35 in good health. Some clones in this sample may be carry-over from other donors' samples. Material for sequencing was naive CD8+ T cells from PBMCs. This chain joins TRBV28 and TRBJ2-3, with D possibly called TRBD1 or TRBD2 (5 bases each). The CDR3 DNA reads as TGTGCCAGCAGTTTACTGTGGGACGAGAGCACAGATACGCAGTATTTT. It yields the protein CASSLLWDESTDTQYF. The full variable domain, in which reference TRBV28 and TRBJ2-3 provide the parts outside the CDR3, is DVKVTQSSRYLVKRTGEKVFLECVQDMDHENMFWYRQDPGLGLRLIYFSYDVKMKEKGDIPEGYSVSREKKERFSLILESASTNQTSMYLCASSLLWDESTDTQYFGPGTRLTVL.